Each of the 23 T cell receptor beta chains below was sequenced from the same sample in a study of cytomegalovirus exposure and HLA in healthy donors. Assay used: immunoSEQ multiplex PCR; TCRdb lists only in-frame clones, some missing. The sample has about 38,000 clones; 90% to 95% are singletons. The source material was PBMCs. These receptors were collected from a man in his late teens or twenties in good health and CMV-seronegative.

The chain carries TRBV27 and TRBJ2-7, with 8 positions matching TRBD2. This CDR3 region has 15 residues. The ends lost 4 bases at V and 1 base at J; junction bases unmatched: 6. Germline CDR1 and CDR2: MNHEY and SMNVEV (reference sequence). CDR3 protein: CASSSKRELSYEQYF. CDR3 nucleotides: TGTGCCAGCAGTTCGAAGCGGGAGTTATCCTACGAGCAGTACTTC.

The CDR3 DNA follows: TGCGCCAGCAGCCCAGACGCGGTGAACACTGAAGCTTTCTTT. This encodes CASSPDAVNTEAFF. The chain is built from TRBV5-1 and TRBJ1-1; no definite D call. Germline V gene data show CDR1 as SGHRS and CDR2 as YFSETQ. Trimming removed 4 bases at V and 0 bases at J, with 10 bases between. The CDR3 runs 14 residues.

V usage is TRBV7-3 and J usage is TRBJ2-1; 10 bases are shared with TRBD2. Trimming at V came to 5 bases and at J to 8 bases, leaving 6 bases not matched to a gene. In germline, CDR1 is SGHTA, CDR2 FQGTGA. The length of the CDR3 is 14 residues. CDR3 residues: CASSLGLADDEQFF. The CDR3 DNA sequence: TGTGCCAGCAGCCTCGGACTAGCGGACGATGAGCAGTTCTTC.

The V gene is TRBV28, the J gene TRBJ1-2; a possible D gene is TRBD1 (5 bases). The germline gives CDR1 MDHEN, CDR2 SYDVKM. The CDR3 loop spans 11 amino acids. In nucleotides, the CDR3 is TGTGCTTCCCAGGGAGGCTATGGCTACACCTTC. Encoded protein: CASQGGYGYTF.

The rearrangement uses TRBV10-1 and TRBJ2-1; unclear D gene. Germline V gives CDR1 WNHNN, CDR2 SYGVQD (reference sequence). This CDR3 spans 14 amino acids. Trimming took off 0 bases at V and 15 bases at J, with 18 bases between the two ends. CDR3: CASSESHSSTGWFF. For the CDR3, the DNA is TGCGCCAGCAGTGAGTCCCATTCGAGCACTGGTTGGTTCTTC.

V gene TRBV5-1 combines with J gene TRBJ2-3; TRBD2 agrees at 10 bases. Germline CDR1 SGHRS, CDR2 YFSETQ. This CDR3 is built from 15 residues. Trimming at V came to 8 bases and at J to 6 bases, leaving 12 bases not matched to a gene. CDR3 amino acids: CASRLRAGGPDTQYF. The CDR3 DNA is TGCGCCAGTCGATTAAGAGCGGGGGGGCCCGATACGCAGTATTTT.

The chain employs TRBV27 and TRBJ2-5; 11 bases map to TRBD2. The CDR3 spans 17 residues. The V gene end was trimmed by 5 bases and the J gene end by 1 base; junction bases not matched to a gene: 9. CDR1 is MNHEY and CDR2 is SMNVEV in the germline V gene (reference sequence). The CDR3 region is CASSKRTSGWTQETQYF. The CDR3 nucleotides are TGTGCCAGCAGTAAACGGACTAGCGGGTGGACCCAAGAGACCCAGTACTTC.

The CDR3, as DNA: TGTGCCAGCTCACCGGGGGACAGGGTCTATGGCTACACCTTC. It is translated as CASSPGDRVYGYTF. The chain couples TRBV18 to TRBJ1-2, with 9 bases lining up with TRBD1. Germline V CDR1 and CDR2: KGHSH, LQKENI. J was trimmed by 4 bases and V by 3 bases; bases with no gene match: 3. The CDR3 is 14 residues long. Together with reference TRBV18 and TRBJ1-2, the CDR3 gives the full variable domain: NAGVMQNPRHLVRRRGQEARLRCSPMKGHSHVYWYRQLPEEGLKFMVYLQKENIIDESGMPKERFSAEFPKEGPSILRIQQVVRGDSAAYFCASSPGDRVYGYTFGSGTRLTVV.

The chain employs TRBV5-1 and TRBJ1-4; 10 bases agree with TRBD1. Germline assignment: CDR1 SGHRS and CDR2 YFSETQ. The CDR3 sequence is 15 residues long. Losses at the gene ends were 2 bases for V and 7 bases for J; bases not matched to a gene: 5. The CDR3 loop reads CASSFRTGGGEKLFF. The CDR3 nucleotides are TGCGCCAGCAGCTTTAGGACAGGGGGAGGTGAAAAACTGTTTTTT.

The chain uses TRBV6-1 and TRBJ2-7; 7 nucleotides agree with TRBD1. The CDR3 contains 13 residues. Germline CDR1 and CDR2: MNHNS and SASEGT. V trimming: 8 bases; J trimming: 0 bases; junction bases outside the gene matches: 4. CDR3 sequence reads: CASGTAISYEQYF. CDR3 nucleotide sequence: TGTGCCAGCGGGACAGCGATCTCCTACGAGCAGTACTTC.

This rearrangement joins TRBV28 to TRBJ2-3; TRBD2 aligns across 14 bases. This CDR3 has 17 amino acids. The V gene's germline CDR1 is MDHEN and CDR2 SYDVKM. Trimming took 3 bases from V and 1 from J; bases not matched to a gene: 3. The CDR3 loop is CASSLGLAGAGTDTQYF. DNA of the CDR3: TGTGCCAGCAGTTTGGGACTAGCGGGGGCAGGCACAGATACGCAGTATTTT.

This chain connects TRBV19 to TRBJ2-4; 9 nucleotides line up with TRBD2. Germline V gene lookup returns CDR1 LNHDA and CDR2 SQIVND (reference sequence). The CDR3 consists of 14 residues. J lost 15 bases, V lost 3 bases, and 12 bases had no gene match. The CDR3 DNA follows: TGTGCCAGTAGTATTAGAGCGGGAGGCTGGTTTTGGTACTTC. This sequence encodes CASSIRAGGWFWYF.

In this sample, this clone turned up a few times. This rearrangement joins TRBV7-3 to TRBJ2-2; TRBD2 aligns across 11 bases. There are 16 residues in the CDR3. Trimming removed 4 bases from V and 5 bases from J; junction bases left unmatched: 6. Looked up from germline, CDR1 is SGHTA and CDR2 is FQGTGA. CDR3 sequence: CASSSSSGGPTGELFF. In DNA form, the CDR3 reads TGTGCCAGCAGCTCATCTAGCGGGGGGCCGACCGGGGAGCTGTTTTTT.

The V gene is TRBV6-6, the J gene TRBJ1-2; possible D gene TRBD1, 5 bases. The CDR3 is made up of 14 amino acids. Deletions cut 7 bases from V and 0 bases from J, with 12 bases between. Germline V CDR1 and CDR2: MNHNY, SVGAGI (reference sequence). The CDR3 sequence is CASNREGSNYGYTF. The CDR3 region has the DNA TGTGCCAGCAACCGGGAGGGGTCTAACTATGGCTACACCTTC.

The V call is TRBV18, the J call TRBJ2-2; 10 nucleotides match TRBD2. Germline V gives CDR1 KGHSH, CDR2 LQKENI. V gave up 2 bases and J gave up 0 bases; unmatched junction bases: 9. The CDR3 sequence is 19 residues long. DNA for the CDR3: TGTGCCAGCTCACCAGAGCGTCTAGCGGGGGTTACGAACACCGGGGAGCTGTTTTTT. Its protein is CASSPERLAGVTNTGELFF.

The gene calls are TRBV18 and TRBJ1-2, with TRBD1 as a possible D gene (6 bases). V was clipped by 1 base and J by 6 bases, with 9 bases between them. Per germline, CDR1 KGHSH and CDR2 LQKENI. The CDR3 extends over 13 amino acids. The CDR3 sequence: CASSPRQENGYTF. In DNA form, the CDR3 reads TGTGCCAGCTCACCACGACAGGAGAATGGCTACACCTTC.

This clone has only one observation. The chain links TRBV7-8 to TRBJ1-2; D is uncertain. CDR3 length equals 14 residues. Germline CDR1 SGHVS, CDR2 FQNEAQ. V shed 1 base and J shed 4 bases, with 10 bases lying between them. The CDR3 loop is CASSLVADVYGYTF. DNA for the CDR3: TGTGCCAGCAGCTTAGTAGCAGACGTCTATGGCTACACCTTC. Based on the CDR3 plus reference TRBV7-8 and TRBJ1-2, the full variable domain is GAGVSQSPRYKVAKRGQDVALRCDPISGHVSLFWYQQALGQGPEFLTYFQNEAQLDKSGLPSDRFFAERPEGSVSTLKIQRTQQEDSAVYLCASSLVADVYGYTFGSGTRLTVV.

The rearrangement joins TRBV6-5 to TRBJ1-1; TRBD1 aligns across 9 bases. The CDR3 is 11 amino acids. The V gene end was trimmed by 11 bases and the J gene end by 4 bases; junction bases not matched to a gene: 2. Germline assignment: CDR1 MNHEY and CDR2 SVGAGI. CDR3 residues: CAQTGGTEAFF. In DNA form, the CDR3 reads TGTGCCCAGACAGGGGGCACTGAAGCTTTCTTT.

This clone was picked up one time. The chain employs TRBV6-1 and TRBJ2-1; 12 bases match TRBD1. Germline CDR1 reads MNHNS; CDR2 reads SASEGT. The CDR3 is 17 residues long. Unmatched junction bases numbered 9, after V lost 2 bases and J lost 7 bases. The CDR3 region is CASSERFGTGGYNEQFF. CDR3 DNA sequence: TGTGCCAGCAGTGAACGATTTGGGACAGGGGGCTATAATGAGCAGTTCTTC.

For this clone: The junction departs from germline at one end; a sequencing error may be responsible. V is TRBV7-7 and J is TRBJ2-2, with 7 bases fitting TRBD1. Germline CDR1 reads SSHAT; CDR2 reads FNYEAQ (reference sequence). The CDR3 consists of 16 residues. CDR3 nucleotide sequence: TGTGCTAGCAGCTTATTGGACAGGTCTTACACCGGGGAGCTGTTTTTT. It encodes CASSLLDRSYTGELFF.

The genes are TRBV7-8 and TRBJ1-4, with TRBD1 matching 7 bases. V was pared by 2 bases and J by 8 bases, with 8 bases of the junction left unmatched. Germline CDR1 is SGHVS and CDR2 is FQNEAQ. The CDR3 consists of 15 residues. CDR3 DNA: TGTGCCAGCAGCTTAATAGGGGGCGCGGGGGAAAAACTGTTTTTT. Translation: CASSLIGGAGEKLFF.

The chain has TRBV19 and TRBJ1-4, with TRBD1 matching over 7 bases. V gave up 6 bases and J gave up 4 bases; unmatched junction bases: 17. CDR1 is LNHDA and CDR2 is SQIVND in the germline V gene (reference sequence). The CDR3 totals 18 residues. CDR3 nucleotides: TGTGCCAGTAGAGGGGATTGGGGGACAGCCATCCTTAATGAAAAACTGTTTTTT. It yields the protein CASRGDWGTAILNEKLFF.

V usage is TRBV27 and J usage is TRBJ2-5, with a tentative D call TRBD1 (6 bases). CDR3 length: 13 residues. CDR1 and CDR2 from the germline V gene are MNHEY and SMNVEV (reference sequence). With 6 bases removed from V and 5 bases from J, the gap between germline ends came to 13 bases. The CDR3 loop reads CASSWGTRETQYF. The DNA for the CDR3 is TGTGCCAGCAGCTGGGGGACACGGGAGACCCAGTACTTC.